The 6 T cell receptor beta chains listed next were all sequenced from one sample in a study of blood T cell repertoires in COVID-19. Profiled with immunoSEQ multiplex PCR; TCRdb holds only in-frame clones, not every one. The profile covers approximately 120,000 clones, with 85% appearing a single time and about 3.3% taken by the ten largest. Source material: peripheral blood. Receptors were obtained from a woman aged 80 or older with COVID-19, enrolled during active disease.

J is TRBJ1-2 and V is TRBV27, with a possible D match to TRBD1 (6 bases). CDR3 length: 13 residues. Germline CDR1 and CDR2: MNHEY and SMNVEV (reference sequence). Trimming took off 5 bases at V and 8 bases at J, with 15 bases between the two ends. The CDR3 here is CASSLQGWGGYTF. In nucleotides, the CDR3 is TGTGCCAGCAGTCTACAGGGATGGGGGGGCTACACCTTC.

The chain employs TRBV7-8 and TRBJ2-2; 7 positions match TRBD1. The germline CDR1 and CDR2 sequences are SGHVS and FQNEAQ. CDR3 size: 15 residues. J gave up 3 bases and V 5 bases, and 6 bases lay outside the gene matches. The CDR3 DNA reads as TGTGCCAGCAGCCGTACAGGGGTCCACACCGGGGAGCTGTTTTTT. Translating gives CASSRTGVHTGELFF.

This clone showed up just a few times. The chain joins TRBV6-5 to TRBJ1-3; D uncertain. V was pared by 2 bases and J by 2 bases, with 13 bases between. The V gene's germline CDR1 is MNHEY and CDR2 SVGAGI. This CDR3 is 16 amino acids long. CDR3 amino acids: CASSYTLLEAGNTIYF. CDR3 coding DNA: TGTGCCAGCAGTTACACCCTATTAGAGGCTGGAAACACCATATATTTT.

This clone came up a few times. The chain employs TRBV7-2 and TRBJ2-1, with TRBD1 matching 7 bases. There are 14 residues in the CDR3. The V segment lost 4 bases and the J segment 4 bases; nucleotides outside the gene matches: 4. Germline loops: CDR1 SGHTA, CDR2 FQGNSA. CDR3 sequence reads: CASSYRDSYNEQFF. CDR3 DNA: TGTGCCAGCAGCTACCGGGACAGTTACAATGAGCAGTTCTTC.

V gene TRBV18 combines with J gene TRBJ2-5; 8 nucleotides align to TRBD1. Germline V lookup: CDR1 KGHSH, CDR2 LQKENI. The CDR3 extends over 14 amino acids. The V and J ends lost 2 bases and 4 bases, in that order; junction bases with no gene match: 3. The CDR3 here is CASSPATGVETQYF. CDR3 DNA: TGTGCCAGCTCACCAGCGACAGGGGTAGAGACCCAGTACTTC.

This chain uses TRBV3-1 (or the pseudogene TRBV3-2) with TRBJ2-3, with D maybe TRBD2 (7 bases). Trimming pared 1 base from V and 5 bases from J, leaving 13 bases between. The CDR3 sequence is 15 residues long. CDR1 is LGHDT and CDR2 is YNNKEL in the germline V gene (reference sequence). As DNA, the CDR3 is TGTGCCAGCAGCCAAGGTAATAGGGGGGGAGATACGCAGTATTTT. Its translation: CASSQGNRGGDTQYF.